The TCR beta chain under discussion was sequenced for a study of shared T cell receptors in the human thymus. Germline V CDR1 and CDR2: WSHSY, SAAADI. The ends were cut back, 4 bases at V and 5 bases at J, with 21 bases in the middle. The CDR3 spans 16 residues. Assay used: immunoSEQ multiplex PCR; TCRdb lists only in-frame clones, some missing. The sample holds roughly 710,000 clones, approximately 85% seen once. These data also featured in a second study, about human thymus T cells. This second report adds: Thymus pieces cut out during corrective heart surgery were the tissue that was used. V and J gene usage appeared biased in thymic and blood repertoires. Thymic repertoires from unrelated individuals overlapped highly, related research reported.

The chain employs TRBV10-2 and TRBJ2-7, with a weak D call TRBD1 (5 bases). What was sequenced was thymocytes. This clonotype was sampled from a girl under three years old with a congenital heart defect. The CDR3 nucleotides read TGCGCCAGCAGTGGGCATCTCCGCAGGGTCTTCCACGAGCAGTACTTC. It is translated as CASSGHLRRVFHEQYF.